The clone carrying this T cell receptor (beta chain) was observed a few times. Its antigen is not identified. This sample stems from a study of T-cell memory formation after mild COVID-19. In the study overall: Among the donors, TCR clusters were largely specific to each donor. Study-level points and caveats: Whether second-wave clones peaking at day 37 were SARS-CoV-2 specific went unconfirmed. Memory from before infection featured some responding clones, which suggests cross-reactive memory joined.

TCRdb re-called the 5' RACE reads with MiXCR, one entry per CDR3 protein. The table has roughly 190,000 distinct CDR3 sequences, roughly 18% seen once. The CDR3 is 15 residues long. The germline gives CDR1 SEHNR, CDR2 FQNEAQ (reference sequence). J lost 1 base, V lost 0 bases, and 2 bases had no gene match. The sequence came from an adult woman who had mild COVID-19 (a few samples of this study predate the infection). Cell type and time point are not known. V gene TRBV7-9 combines with J gene TRBJ1-1, with 7 bases fitting TRBD1. Sequenced: PBMCs or a T cell subset sorted from them (not recorded which). This chain's CDR3 is CASSLADRENTEAFF. As DNA, the CDR3 is TGTGCCAGCAGCTTAGCTGACAGGGAGAACACTGAAGCTTTCTTT.